The 12 T cell receptor beta chains listed next were all sequenced from one sample in a study of blood T cell repertoires in COVID-19. Method: immunoSEQ multiplex PCR; TCRdb's copy keeps in-frame clones and lacks some. This sample has about 70,000 clones, with more than 75% found just once. Material for sequencing was peripheral blood. Every receptor here comes from a human donor in a cohort sampled during active COVID-19.

The chain links TRBV2 to TRBJ2-3; 13 bases match TRBD2. Germline V gene sequence: CDR1 SNHLY, CDR2 FYNNEI. The V and J ends lost 4 bases and 5 bases, in that order; junction bases with no gene match: 6. This CDR3 contains 16 residues. The CDR3: CASSVRTSGGKDTQYF. DNA of the CDR3: TGTGCCAGCAGTGTTCGGACTAGCGGGGGTAAAGATACGCAGTATTTT.

This chain joins TRBV19 and TRBJ2-1; 12 nucleotides line up with TRBD2. The CDR3 is made up of 16 amino acids. CDR1 is LNHDA, CDR2 SQIVND, per germline (reference sequence). V shed 5 bases, J shed 3 bases, and the junction held 5 bases outside the gene matches. The CDR3 nucleotides are TGTGCCAGTAGTGTCGAACTAGCGGGGGGCTACAATGAGCAGTTCTTC. It is translated as CASSVELAGGYNEQFF.

The chain is built from TRBV4-3 and TRBJ1-1; 8 bases line up with TRBD1. This CDR3 region has 14 residues. Germline V gene lookup returns CDR1 LGHNA and CDR2 YSLEER. J was trimmed by 3 bases and V by 1 base; bases with no gene match: 1. CDR3 nucleotides: TGCGCCAGCAGCCAAGTGGACAGGGACACTGAAGCTTTCTTT. It translates to CASSQVDRDTEAFF.

This rearrangement joins TRBV27 to TRBJ1-1, with D possibly TRBD1 on 6 matching bases. This CDR3 has 13 amino acids. Germline loops: CDR1 MNHEY, CDR2 SMNVEV (reference sequence). The V gene lost 6 bases and the J gene lost 4 bases, with 12 bases spanning the gap. CDR3 in amino acids: CASSHGTLTEAFF. The CDR3 nucleotides are TGTGCCAGCAGCCACGGGACACTCACTGAAGCTTTCTTT.

The chain is built from TRBV5-1 and TRBJ2-1; tentative D call: TRBD1 (6 bases). Germline-derived CDR1 and CDR2 are SGHRS and YFSETQ. Trimming shortened V by 0 bases and J by 8 bases, and 18 bases separated the two germline ends. The CDR3 totals 16 residues. CDR3 nucleotide sequence: TGCGCCAGCAGCTTGGAAAGCAGGGGCAGTATCTATGAGCAGTTCTTC. Protein: CASSLESRGSIYEQFF.

The chain uses TRBV27 and TRBJ1-5; 8 bases align to TRBD1. The V segment lost 5 bases and the J segment 7 bases; nucleotides outside the gene matches: 4. This CDR3 spans 13 amino acids. Germline-derived CDR1 and CDR2 are MNHEY and SMNVEV (reference sequence). CDR3 coding DNA: TGTGCCAGCAGTCCGACAGGGGTCCAGCCCCAGCATTTT. It is translated as CASSPTGVQPQHF.

This clone turned up a few times. V usage is TRBV5-4 and J usage is TRBJ1-1; D is unclear. V shed 0 bases and J shed 5 bases, with 8 bases lying between them. CDR3 length: 13 residues. Germline V gene sequence: CDR1 SGHNT, CDR2 YYREEE (reference sequence). CDR3: CASSLAVRTEAFF. CDR3 coding DNA: TGTGCCAGCAGCTTGGCCGTCAGGACTGAAGCTTTCTTT.

This chain connects TRBV28 to TRBJ1-6; TRBD1 matches 8 bases. Germline values: CDR1 MDHEN, CDR2 SYDVKM. The J segment lost 8 bases and the V segment lost 7 bases, leaving 7 bases of the junction unmatched. This CDR3 region has 14 residues. CDR3 protein: CASKPGQAYSPLHF. The CDR3 DNA follows: TGTGCCAGCAAGCCGGGACAGGCGTATTCACCCCTCCACTTT.

The chain carries TRBV5-1 and TRBJ2-7, with D perhaps TRBD2 (5 bases). CDR3 length: 14 residues. Per the germline V gene, CDR1 is SGHRS and CDR2 is YFSETQ. Trimming stripped 2 bases from V and 2 bases from J, with 11 bases between. CDR3: CASSFTGKTYEQYF. The CDR3 DNA reads TGCGCCAGCAGCTTTACCGGGAAAACCTACGAGCAGTACTTC.

The V and J genes are TRBV30 and TRBJ1-1; 7 bases align to TRBD1. The germline CDR1 and CDR2 sequences are GTSNPN and SVGIG (reference sequence). The length of the CDR3 is 11 residues. V dropped 3 bases and J dropped 11; count of bases not matched to a gene: 6. CDR3 in amino acids: CAWRTDRDAFF. The CDR3 nucleotides are TGTGCCTGGAGAACCGACAGGGACGCTTTCTTT.

This chain links TRBV7-7 with TRBJ1-3; weak D call: TRBD1 (5 bases). The CDR3 totals 13 residues. V was cut by 5 bases and J by 4 bases, with 9 bases left in between. The germline V gene has CDR1 SSHAT and CDR2 FNYEAQ (reference sequence). Here the CDR3 reads CASSIDRGNTIYF. CDR3 nucleotide sequence: TGTGCCAGCAGCATCGACAGAGGAAACACCATATATTTT.

The chain joins TRBV30 to TRBJ1-2; D unresolved. This CDR3 region has 12 residues. Trimming took 0 bases from V and 2 from J, leaving 4 bases between them. CDR1 GTSNPN and CDR2 SVGIG come from the germline V gene (reference sequence). The CDR3 protein is CAWSVENYGYTF. In DNA, the CDR3 is TGTGCCTGGAGTGTTGAGAACTATGGCTACACCTTC.